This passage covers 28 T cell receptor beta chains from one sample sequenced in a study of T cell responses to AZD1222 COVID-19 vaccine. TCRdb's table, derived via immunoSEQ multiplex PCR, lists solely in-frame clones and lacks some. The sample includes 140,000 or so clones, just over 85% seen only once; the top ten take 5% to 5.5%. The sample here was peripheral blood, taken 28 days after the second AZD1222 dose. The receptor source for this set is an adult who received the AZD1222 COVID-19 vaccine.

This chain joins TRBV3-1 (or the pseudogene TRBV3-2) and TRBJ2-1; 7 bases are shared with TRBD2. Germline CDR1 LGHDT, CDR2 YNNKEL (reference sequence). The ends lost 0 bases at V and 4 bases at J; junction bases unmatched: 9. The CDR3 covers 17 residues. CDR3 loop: CASSQEGGLAEYNEQFF. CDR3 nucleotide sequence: TGTGCCAGCAGCCAAGAGGGTGGCCTAGCGGAATACAATGAGCAGTTCTTC.

CDR3 protein: CSVERGLVNEQFF. CDR3 sequence (DNA): TGCAGCGTTGAAAGAGGCCTGGTCAATGAGCAGTTCTTC. V is TRBV29-1 and J is TRBJ2-1; no clear D. Deletions cut 2 bases from V and 6 bases from J, with 11 bases between. The CDR3 spans 13 residues. Germline V gives CDR1 SQVTM, CDR2 ANQGSEA.

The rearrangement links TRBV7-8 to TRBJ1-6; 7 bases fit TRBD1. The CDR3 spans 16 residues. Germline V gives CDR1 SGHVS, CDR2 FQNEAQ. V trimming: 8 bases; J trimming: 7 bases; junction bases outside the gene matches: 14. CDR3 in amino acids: CASAGTVFAGNSPLHF. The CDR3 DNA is TGTGCCAGCGCCGGGACAGTATTCGCTGGGAATTCACCCCTCCACTTT.

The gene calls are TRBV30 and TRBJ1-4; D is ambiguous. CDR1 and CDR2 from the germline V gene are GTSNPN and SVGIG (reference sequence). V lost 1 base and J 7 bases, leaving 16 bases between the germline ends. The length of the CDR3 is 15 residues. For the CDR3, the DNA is TGTGCCTGGAGTGCACCCGGACCAGGAGGTGAAAAACTGTTTTTT. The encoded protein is CAWSAPGPGGEKLFF.

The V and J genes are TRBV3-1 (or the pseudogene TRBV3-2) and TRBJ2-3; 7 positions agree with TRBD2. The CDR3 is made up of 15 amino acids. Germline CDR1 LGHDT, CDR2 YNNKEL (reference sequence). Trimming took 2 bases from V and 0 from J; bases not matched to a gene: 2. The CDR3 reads CASSQLAASTDTQYF. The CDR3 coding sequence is TGTGCCAGCAGCCAACTAGCGGCTAGCACAGATACGCAGTATTTT.

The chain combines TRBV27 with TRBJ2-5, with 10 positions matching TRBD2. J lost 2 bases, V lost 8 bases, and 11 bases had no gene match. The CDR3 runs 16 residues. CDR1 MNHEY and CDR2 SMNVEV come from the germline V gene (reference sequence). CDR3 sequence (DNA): TGTGCCAGCGGAGTCTTAGCGGGAGGCCCACAAGAGACCCAGTACTTC. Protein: CASGVLAGGPQETQYF.

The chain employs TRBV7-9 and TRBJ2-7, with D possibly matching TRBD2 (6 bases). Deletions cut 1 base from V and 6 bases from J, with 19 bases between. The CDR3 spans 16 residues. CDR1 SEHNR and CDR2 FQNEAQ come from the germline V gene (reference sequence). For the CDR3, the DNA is TGTGCCAGCAGCTTAGGGGACGCGGGACGGGTGGGCGAGCAGTACTTC. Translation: CASSLGDAGRVGEQYF. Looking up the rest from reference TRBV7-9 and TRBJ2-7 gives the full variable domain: DTGVSQNPRHKITKRGQNVTFRCDPISEHNRLYWYRQTLGQGPEFLTYFQNEAQLEKSRLLSDRFSAERPKGSFSTLEIQRTEQGDSAMYLCASSLGDAGRVGEQYFGPGTRLTVT.

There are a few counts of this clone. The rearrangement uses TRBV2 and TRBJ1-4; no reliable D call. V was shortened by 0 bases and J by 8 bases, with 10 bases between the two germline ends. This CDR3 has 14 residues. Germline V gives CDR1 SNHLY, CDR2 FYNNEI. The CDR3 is CASSEAGPGEKLFF. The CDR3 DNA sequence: TGTGCCAGCAGTGAAGCAGGGCCGGGGGAAAAACTGTTTTTT.

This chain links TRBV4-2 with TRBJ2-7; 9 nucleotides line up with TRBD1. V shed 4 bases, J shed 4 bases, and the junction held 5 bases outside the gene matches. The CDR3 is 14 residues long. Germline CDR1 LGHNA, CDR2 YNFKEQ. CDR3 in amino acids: CASSLDRGQYEQYF. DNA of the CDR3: TGTGCCAGCAGCCTGGACAGGGGACAGTACGAGCAGTACTTC.

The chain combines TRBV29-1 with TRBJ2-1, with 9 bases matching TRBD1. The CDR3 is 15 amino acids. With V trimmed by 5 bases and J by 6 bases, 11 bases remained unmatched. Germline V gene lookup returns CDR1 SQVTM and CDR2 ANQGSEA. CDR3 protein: CSVIGTGLGLNEQFF. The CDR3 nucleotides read TGCAGCGTTATCGGGACAGGGTTAGGGCTCAATGAGCAGTTCTTC.

This CDR3 reads CASSAPGQGWGYTF. The CDR3 bases are TGTGCCAGCAGTGCACCGGGACAGGGTTGGGGCTACACCTTC. V is TRBV28 and J is TRBJ1-2, with TRBD1 matching 9 bases. The CDR3 sequence is 14 residues long. V lost 5 bases to trimming and J lost 8 bases; unmatched junction nucleotides: 9. CDR1 and CDR2 from the germline V gene are MDHEN and SYDVKM.

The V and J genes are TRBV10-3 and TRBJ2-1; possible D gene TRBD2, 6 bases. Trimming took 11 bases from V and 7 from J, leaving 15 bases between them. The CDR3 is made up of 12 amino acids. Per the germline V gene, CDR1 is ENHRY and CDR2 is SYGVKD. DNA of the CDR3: TGTGCCGCAGGGCGGGGAAGTAATGAGCAGTTCTTC. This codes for CAAGRGSNEQFF.

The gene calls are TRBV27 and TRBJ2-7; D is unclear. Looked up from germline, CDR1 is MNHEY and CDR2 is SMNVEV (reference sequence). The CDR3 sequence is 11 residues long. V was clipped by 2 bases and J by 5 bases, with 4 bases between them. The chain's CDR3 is CASSLGHEQYF. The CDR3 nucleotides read TGTGCCAGCAGTTTAGGTCACGAGCAGTACTTC.

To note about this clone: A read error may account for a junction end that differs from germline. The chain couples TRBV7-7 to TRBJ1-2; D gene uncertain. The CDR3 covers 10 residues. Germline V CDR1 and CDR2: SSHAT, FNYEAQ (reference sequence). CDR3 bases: TGTGCTAGCACGGTAGGAGGCTACACCTTC. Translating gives CASTVGGYTF.

CDR3 loop: CASSRDPGNTIYF. The CDR3 region has the DNA TGTGCCAGCAGCCGCGATCCTGGAAACACCATATATTTT. This rearrangement joins TRBV4-2 to TRBJ1-3; no definite D call. V shed 4 bases and J shed 2 bases, with 6 bases lying between them. Germline-derived CDR1 and CDR2 are LGHNA and YNFKEQ. The CDR3 spans 13 residues.

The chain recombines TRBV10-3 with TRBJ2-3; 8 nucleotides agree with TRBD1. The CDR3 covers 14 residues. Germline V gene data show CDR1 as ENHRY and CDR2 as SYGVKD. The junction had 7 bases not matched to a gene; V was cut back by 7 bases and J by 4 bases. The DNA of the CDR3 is TGTGCCATCACAGGACAGGGCGGGCCAGATACGCAGTATTTT. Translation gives CAITGQGGPDTQYF.

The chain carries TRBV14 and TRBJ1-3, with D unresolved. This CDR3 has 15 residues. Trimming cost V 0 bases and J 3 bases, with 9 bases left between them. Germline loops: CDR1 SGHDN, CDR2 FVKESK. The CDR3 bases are TGTGCCAGCAGCCAAGACTGGATAGTTGGAAACACCATATATTTT. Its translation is CASSQDWIVGNTIYF.

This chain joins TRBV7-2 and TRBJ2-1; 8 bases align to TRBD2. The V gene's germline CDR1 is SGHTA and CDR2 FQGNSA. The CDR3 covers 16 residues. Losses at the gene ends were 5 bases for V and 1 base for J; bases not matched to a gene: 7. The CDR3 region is CASSPGGGWSYNEQFF. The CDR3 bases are TGTGCCAGCAGCCCCGGGGGGGGGTGGTCCTACAATGAGCAGTTCTTC. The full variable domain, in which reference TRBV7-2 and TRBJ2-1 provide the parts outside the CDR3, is GAGVSQSPSNKVTEKGKDVELRCDPISGHTALYWYRQSLGQGLEFLIYFQGNSAPDKSGLPSDRFSAERTGGSVSTLTIQRTQQEDSAVYLCASSPGGGWSYNEQFFGPGTRLTVL.

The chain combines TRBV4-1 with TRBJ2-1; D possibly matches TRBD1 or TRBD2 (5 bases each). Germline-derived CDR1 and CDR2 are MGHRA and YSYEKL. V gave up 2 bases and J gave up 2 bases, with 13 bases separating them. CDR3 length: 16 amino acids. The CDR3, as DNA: TGCGCCAGCAGCCAAACCGGGGCTGAAGCCTACAATGAGCAGTTCTTC. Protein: CASSQTGAEAYNEQFF.

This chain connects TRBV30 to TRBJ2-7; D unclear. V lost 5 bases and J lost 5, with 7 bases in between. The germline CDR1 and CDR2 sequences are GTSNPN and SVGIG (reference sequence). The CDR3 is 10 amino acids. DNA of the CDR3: TGTGCCTGGGGCCCACACGAGCAGTACTTC. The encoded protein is CAWGPHEQYF.

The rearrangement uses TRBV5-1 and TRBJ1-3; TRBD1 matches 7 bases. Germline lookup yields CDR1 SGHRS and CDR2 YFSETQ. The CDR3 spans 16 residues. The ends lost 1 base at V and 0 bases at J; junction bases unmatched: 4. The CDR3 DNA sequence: TGCGCCAGCAGCTTGTTTGGACAGGACTCTGGAAACACCATATATTTT. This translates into CASSLFGQDSGNTIYF.

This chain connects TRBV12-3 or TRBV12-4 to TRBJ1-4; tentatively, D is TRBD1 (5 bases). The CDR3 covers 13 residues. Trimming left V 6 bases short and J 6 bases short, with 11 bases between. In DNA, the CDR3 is TGTGCCAGCAGCCAGGGTGTTTATGAAAAACTGTTTTTT. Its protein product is CASSQGVYEKLFF.

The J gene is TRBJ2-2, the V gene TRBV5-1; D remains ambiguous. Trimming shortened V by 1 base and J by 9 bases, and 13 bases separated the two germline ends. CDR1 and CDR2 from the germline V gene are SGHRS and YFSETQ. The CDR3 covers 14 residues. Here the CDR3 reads CASSLRASDRELFF. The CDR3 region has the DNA TGCGCCAGCAGCTTGCGGGCCAGCGATAGGGAGCTGTTTTTT.

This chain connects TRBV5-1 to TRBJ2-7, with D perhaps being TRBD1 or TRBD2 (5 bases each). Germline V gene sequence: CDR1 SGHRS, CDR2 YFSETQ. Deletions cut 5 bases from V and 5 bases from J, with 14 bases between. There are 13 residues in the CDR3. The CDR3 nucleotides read TGCGCCAGCAGGGGGACGGAGGTCGACGAGCAGTACTTC. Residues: CASRGTEVDEQYF. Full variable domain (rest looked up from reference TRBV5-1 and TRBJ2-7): KAGVTQTPRYLIKTRGQQVTLSCSPISGHRSVSWYQQTPGQGLQFLFEYFSETQRNKGNFPGRFSGRQFSNSRSEMNVSTLELGDSALYLCASRGTEVDEQYFGPGTRLTVT.

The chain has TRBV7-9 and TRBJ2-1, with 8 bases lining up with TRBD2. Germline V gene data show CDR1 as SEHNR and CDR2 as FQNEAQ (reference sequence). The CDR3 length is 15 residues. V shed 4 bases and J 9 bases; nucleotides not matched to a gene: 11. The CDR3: CASSSSTSGEGEQFF. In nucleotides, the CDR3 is TGTGCCAGCAGCTCTAGCACTAGCGGAGAGGGTGAGCAGTTCTTC.

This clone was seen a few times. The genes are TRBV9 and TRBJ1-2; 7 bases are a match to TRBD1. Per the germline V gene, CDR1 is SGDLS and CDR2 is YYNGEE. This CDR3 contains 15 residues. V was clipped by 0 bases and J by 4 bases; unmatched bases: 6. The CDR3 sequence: CASSVVDRAIYGYTF. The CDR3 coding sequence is TGTGCCAGCAGCGTAGTTGACAGGGCTATCTATGGCTACACCTTC.

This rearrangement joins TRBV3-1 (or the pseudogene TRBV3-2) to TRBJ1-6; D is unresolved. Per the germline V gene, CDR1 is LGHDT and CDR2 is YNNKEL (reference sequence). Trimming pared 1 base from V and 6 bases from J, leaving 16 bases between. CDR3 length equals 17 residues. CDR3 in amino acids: CASSQVSAQPFNSPLHF. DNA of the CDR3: TGTGCCAGCAGCCAAGTTTCTGCCCAACCCTTTAATTCACCCCTCCACTTT.

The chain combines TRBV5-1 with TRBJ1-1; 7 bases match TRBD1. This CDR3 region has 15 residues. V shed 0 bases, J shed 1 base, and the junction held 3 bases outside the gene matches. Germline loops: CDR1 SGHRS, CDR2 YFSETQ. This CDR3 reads CASSLGGQKNTEAFF. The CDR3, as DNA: TGCGCCAGCAGCTTGGGGGGACAGAAGAACACTGAAGCTTTCTTT.